This passage covers 5 T cell receptor beta chains from one sample sequenced in a study of blood T cell repertoires in COVID-19. Using immunoSEQ multiplex PCR, the repertoire was profiled, and TCRdb retains in-frame clones only, with some absent. Among about 68,000 clones listed, roughly 90% were seen once. The sequencing input was peripheral blood. These TCRs come from an older man with COVID-19, enrolled during active disease.

The rearrangement joins TRBV2 to TRBJ2-5; the match to TRBD2 covers 8 bases. The CDR3 has 14 residues. Germline V lookup: CDR1 SNHLY, CDR2 FYNNEI. V shed 7 bases and J 2 bases; nucleotides not matched to a gene: 6. CDR3 nucleotide sequence: TGTGCCAGCAATCAGCGGGGGACTCAAGAGACCCAGTACTTC. Encoded protein: CASNQRGTQETQYF.

This clone was found a few times. V is TRBV2 and J is TRBJ1-5; D is ambiguous. Germline V gene lookup returns CDR1 SNHLY and CDR2 FYNNEI. The CDR3 contains 13 residues. Trimming shortened V by 6 bases and J by 1 base, and 7 bases separated the two germline ends. The CDR3 region is CASRGRSNQPQHF. For the CDR3, the DNA is TGTGCCAGCAGGGGGAGGAGCAATCAGCCCCAGCATTTT.

The chain carries TRBV3-1 (or the pseudogene TRBV3-2) and TRBJ1-6, with a tentative D call TRBD1 (6 bases). The CDR3 loop spans 16 amino acids. Trimming took off 1 base at V and 10 bases at J, with 17 bases between the two ends. The germline gives CDR1 LGHDT, CDR2 YNNKEL (reference sequence). The CDR3 sequence: CASSQAPTGMRSPLHF. As DNA, the CDR3 is TGTGCCAGCAGCCAAGCGCCCACAGGGATGAGGTCACCCCTCCACTTT.

V usage is TRBV4-1 and J usage is TRBJ1-5; tentative D call: TRBD1 (5 bases). The CDR3 is made up of 19 amino acids. V lost 3 bases and J 7 bases, leaving 28 bases between the germline ends. Germline CDR1 MGHRA, CDR2 YSYEKL. CDR3 sequence reads: CASSQPRAGFAGGGQPQHF. The DNA for the CDR3 is TGCGCCAGCAGCCAGCCCCGAGCGGGTTTTGCGGGCGGGGGGCAGCCCCAGCATTTT.

This clone was counted a single time. The V call is TRBV6-6, the J call TRBJ2-3, with TRBD2 matching over 15 bases. The V gene's germline CDR1 is MNHNY and CDR2 SVGAGI (reference sequence). With 6 bases clipped from V and 0 bases from J, the junction kept 7 bases outside the gene matches. The CDR3 spans 18 residues. CDR3 DNA sequence: TGTGCCAGCAGCCGACCAGGGACTAGCGGGGGGAGCACAGATACGCAGTATTTT. Its translation is CASSRPGTSGGSTDTQYF.